Listed here are 21 T cell receptor beta chains from one sample, sequenced in a study of CD8 T cells in ankylosing spondylitis. TCRdb reprocessed the 5' RACE reads with MiXCR, giving one entry per CDR3 protein. The sample lists roughly 150,000 distinct CDR3 sequences; approximately 9.9% were seen once. The sample consisted of blood, either unsorted or a sorted T cell fraction (not recorded which). Receptor source: a female donor with ankylosing spondylitis or in good health (not recorded which).

This chain joins TRBV27 and TRBJ2-1, with 7 positions matching TRBD2. This CDR3 spans 14 amino acids. The V and J ends lost 6 bases and 9 bases, in that order; junction bases with no gene match: 11. From germline, CDR1 is MNHEY and CDR2 SMNVEV (reference sequence). CDR3 bases: TGTGCCAGCAGCCCCGCCTCTGGGGGGGGTGAGCAGTTCTTC. Translated: CASSPASGGGEQFF.

The chain is built from TRBV6-1 and TRBJ2-2; TRBD1 is a possible D gene (6 bases). The ends were cut back, 6 bases at V and 0 bases at J, with 17 bases in the middle. CDR1 and CDR2 (germline): MNHNS, SASEGT. This CDR3 comprises 17 residues. CDR3 region: CASRRWGQHTNTGELFF. The CDR3 coding sequence is TGTGCCAGCAGACGATGGGGGCAGCATACGAACACCGGGGAGCTGTTTTTT.

J is TRBJ2-7 and V is TRBV9, with a tentative D call TRBD2 (6 bases). CDR3 size: 14 residues. V lost 4 bases and J lost 2, with 13 bases in between. Germline V CDR1 and CDR2: SGDLS, YYNGEE. The CDR3 DNA is TGTGCCAGCAGCCCCTACGGACTACCCTACGAGCAGTACTTC. Protein product: CASSPYGLPYEQYF.

V gene TRBV27 combines with J gene TRBJ1-2; 8 positions agree with TRBD1. V shed 8 bases and J 2 bases; nucleotides not matched to a gene: 4. This CDR3 comprises 13 residues. Per germline, CDR1 MNHEY and CDR2 SMNVEV (reference sequence). CDR3 residues: CASRRTGNYGYTF. As DNA, the CDR3 is TGTGCCAGCCGACGGACAGGGAACTATGGCTACACCTTC.

This clonotype was found a few times. The chain joins TRBV9 to TRBJ2-1; 7 nucleotides match TRBD1. Losses at the gene ends were 4 bases for V and 4 bases for J; bases not matched to a gene: 5. The germline gives CDR1 SGDLS, CDR2 YYNGEE. The CDR3 is 14 residues long. CDR3 sequence: CASSTWDSYNEQFF. As DNA, the CDR3 is TGTGCCAGCAGCACGTGGGACAGTTACAATGAGCAGTTCTTC.

This clonotype was detected many times. CDR3 DNA sequence: TGTGCCAGCAGTTTCGGCCGCCAAGGCGCTTTCTTT. It is translated as CASSFGRQGAFF. The V call is TRBV12-3 or TRBV12-4, the J call TRBJ1-1; D gene uncertain. The germline V and J ends were trimmed by 3 bases and 11 bases, with 13 bases remaining between them. The CDR3 is 12 amino acids.

There are a few counts of this clonotype. This sequence joins TRBV9 and TRBJ1-1; D is perhaps TRBD1 (6 bases). Germline assignment: CDR1 SGDLS and CDR2 YYNGEE. This CDR3 comprises 16 residues. Trimming shortened V by 0 bases and J by 3 bases, and 15 bases separated the two germline ends. The CDR3 bases are TGTGCCAGCAGCGTAGAGACAGGTCGGAGGGACACTGAAGCTTTCTTT. Its protein product is CASSVETGRRDTEAFF.

Only a few counts were recorded for this clonotype. The chain joins TRBV7-7 to TRBJ2-1, with D perhaps matching TRBD1 (5 bases). The CDR3 sequence is 15 residues long. The V end was cut by 1 base, the J end by 6 bases, with 13 bases between. The germline gives CDR1 SSHAT, CDR2 FNYEAQ (reference sequence). CDR3 sequence: CASSLGTGPPNEQFF. CDR3 nucleotide sequence: TGTGCCAGCAGCTTAGGTACAGGACCACCCAATGAGCAGTTCTTC.

This clonotype was seen repeatedly, ten times or more. The V call is TRBV6-2 or TRBV6-3, the J call TRBJ1-1; no clear D gene. This CDR3 is built from 13 residues. V was clipped by 2 bases and J by 4 bases, with 8 bases between them. Germline CDR1 and CDR2: MNHEY and SVGEGT. The CDR3 DNA reads TGTGCCAGCAGTTACATGGGGAGCACTGAAGCTTTCTTT. Encoded protein: CASSYMGSTEAFF.

The V call is TRBV7-2, the J call TRBJ1-2; D possibly corresponds to TRBD1 (5 bases). The V gene's germline CDR1 is SGHTA and CDR2 FQGNSA. V was cut by 7 bases and J by 3 bases, with 12 bases left in between. The CDR3 is made up of 13 amino acids. CDR3 in DNA: TGTGCCAGCACCCCGGGGGGATACTATGGCTACACCTTC. Protein product: CASTPGGYYGYTF.

The rearrangement uses TRBV27 and TRBJ1-1, with a possible D match to TRBD1 (6 bases). The CDR3 contains 14 residues. Germline lookup yields CDR1 MNHEY and CDR2 SMNVEV (reference sequence). Deletions cut 2 bases from V and 5 bases from J, with 12 bases between. As DNA, the CDR3 is TGTGCCAGCAGTTTAAAGGGGGGAGGAACTGAAGCTTTCTTT. Translation: CASSLKGGGTEAFF.

The V call is TRBV12-3 or TRBV12-4, the J call TRBJ2-7; the D gene is possibly TRBD2 (6 bases). V shed 4 bases and J shed 1 base, with 17 bases lying between them. CDR3 length: 16 amino acids. CDR3 DNA sequence: TGTGCCAGCAGTTCGTACCGGGGGACTTATTCCTACGAGCAGTACTTC. It translates to CASSSYRGTYSYEQYF.

This clonotype was observed a few times. CDR3 sequence: CASSLAPTQPQHF. The CDR3 nucleotides are TGTGCCAGCAGCCTGGCCCCGACCCAGCCCCAGCATTTT. This sequence joins TRBV5-4 and TRBJ1-5; D unclear. The CDR3 spans 13 residues. Trimming removed 4 bases from V and 7 bases from J, with 12 bases in between. Germline lookup yields CDR1 SGHNT and CDR2 YYREEE (reference sequence).

J is TRBJ2-1 and V is TRBV19; no firm D call. The CDR3 sequence is 12 residues long. Trimming stripped 7 bases from V and 4 bases from J, with 8 bases between. Germline CDR1 LNHDA, CDR2 SQIVND (reference sequence). CDR3 residues: CASNSLYNEQFF. The CDR3 DNA is TGTGCCAGTAATAGTCTTTACAATGAGCAGTTCTTC.

This clonotype turned up a few times. The chain is built from TRBV7-6 and TRBJ1-5; no definite D call. Germline V gene sequence: CDR1 SGHVS, CDR2 FNYEAQ. The V end was cut by 3 bases, the J end by 4 bases, with 7 bases between. This CDR3 has 13 amino acids. This CDR3 is CASSLGWNQPQHF. CDR3 coding DNA: TGTGCCAGCAGCTTGGGCTGGAATCAGCCCCAGCATTTT.

This clonotype was observed at least ten times. V is TRBV6-5 and J is TRBJ1-5; tentative D call: TRBD1 (6 bases). The CDR3 contains 19 residues. The V end was cut by 0 bases, the J end by 0 bases, with 18 bases between. CDR1 is MNHEY, CDR2 SVGAGI, per germline. CDR3 sequence: CASSYSPDSATYSNQPQHF. CDR3 nucleotides: TGTGCCAGCAGTTACTCTCCGGACAGCGCAACCTATAGCAATCAGCCCCAGCATTTT.

The J gene is TRBJ2-3, the V gene TRBV27, with TRBD2 identical over 10 bases. Germline CDR1 MNHEY, CDR2 SMNVEV (reference sequence). Unmatched junction bases numbered 6, after V lost 0 bases and J lost 3 bases. The CDR3 runs 17 residues. The CDR3 DNA is TGTGCCAGCAGTTTATCGACCGTAGCGGGAGGAACAGATACGCAGTATTTT. Translated: CASSLSTVAGGTDTQYF.

The rearrangement uses TRBV6-1 and TRBJ2-7; a possible D gene is TRBD1 (6 bases). V was clipped by 6 bases and J by 3 bases, with 18 bases between them. CDR3 length equals 15 residues. The germline CDR1 and CDR2 sequences are MNHNS and SASEGT. The CDR3 loop is CASSPTGPFNYEQYF. The CDR3 DNA is TGTGCCAGCAGCCCGACAGGTCCGTTTAACTACGAGCAGTACTTC.

This clonotype was detected many times. The rearrangement joins TRBV12-3 or TRBV12-4 to TRBJ2-1, with D unresolved. V was cut by 7 bases and J by 4 bases, with 11 bases left in between. This CDR3 has 13 residues. This CDR3 reads CASTPGGYNEQFF. The DNA for the CDR3 is TGTGCCAGCACCCCCGGCGGTTACAATGAGCAGTTCTTC.

There are a few counts of this clonotype. The chain links TRBV28 to TRBJ2-1; 7 bases agree with TRBD1. The CDR3 is 14 residues long. Trimming at V came to 6 bases and at J to 2 bases, leaving 4 bases not matched to a gene. Germline V gene lookup returns CDR1 MDHEN and CDR2 SYDVKM. The CDR3 bases are TGTGCCAGCAGCCAGGGACAGACCTACAATGAGCAGTTCTTC. Its protein is CASSQGQTYNEQFF.

This chain connects TRBV9 to TRBJ2-2; D is uncertain. Between the trimmed V and J ends, which lost 3 bases and 3 bases, there was a span of 6 bases. CDR1 SGDLS and CDR2 YYNGEE come from the germline V gene. CDR3 length: 13 amino acids. CDR3 bases: TGTGCCAGCAGCGGGGGTTACACCGGGGAGCTGTTTTTT. Translated: CASSGGYTGELFF.